A single sample gave rise to the 17 T cell receptor beta chains below, sequenced in a study of regulatory T cells in long-lasting Graves disease. Investigators prepared the TCR beta libraries by applying iRepertoire HTBI primers and Arm-PCR of CDR3 regions. TCRdb called the multiplex PCR reads again in MiXCR, with one record for every CDR3 protein. The sample lists approximately 230,000 distinct CDR3 sequences, around 17% occurring once. As for time point: newly diagnosed GD, antithyroid drugs for less than 3 months. Scientists built the TCR library using RNA that was extracted from PBMCs. The sample consisted of peripheral blood mononuclear cells (PBMCs), taken at new diagnosis, from a patient treated with antithyroid drugs. Every receptor here comes from a female donor with Graves disease.

Many counts were recorded for this clonotype. With only one base between it and a far larger clone, this is likely a read error. The CDR3 spells CASSSPRGGNEQYF. CDR3 DNA: TGTGCCAGCAGCTCCCCCCGTGGGGGGAATGAGCAGTACTTC. V gene TRBV7-9 combines with J gene TRBJ2-7, with a weak D call TRBD2 (6 bases). Germline V gene data show CDR1 as SEHNR and CDR2 as FQNEAQ (reference sequence). Trimming shortened V by 4 bases and J by 7 bases, and 17 bases separated the two germline ends. This CDR3 is 14 amino acids long.

In its sample, this clonotype was seen many times. V is TRBV20-1 and J is TRBJ2-2, with TRBD1 matching 8 bases. This CDR3 is 14 amino acids long. Germline V gene lookup returns CDR1 DFQATT and CDR2 SNEGSKA (reference sequence). After removal of 7 bases from V and 1 base from J, the junction contained 5 bases not matched to a gene. The CDR3 sequence is CSVRQGLNTGELFF. The CDR3 nucleotides are TGCAGTGTAAGACAGGGGCTGAACACCGGGGAGCTGTTTTTT.

This clonotype has a count of ten or more. V usage is TRBV9 and J usage is TRBJ1-1; 9 bases are shared with TRBD1. The CDR3 consists of 15 residues. The V gene's germline CDR1 is SGDLS and CDR2 YYNGEE. V shed 3 bases, J shed 3 bases, and the junction held 6 bases outside the gene matches. The CDR3 spells CASSEGTGTDTEAFF. In DNA form, the CDR3 reads TGTGCCAGCAGCGAGGGGACAGGGACGGACACTGAAGCTTTCTTT. The variable domain in full, completed from reference TRBV9 and TRBJ1-1, reads DSGVTQTPKHLITATGQRVTLRCSPRSGDLSVYWYQQSLDQGLQFLIQYYNGEERAKGNILERFSAQQFPDLHSELNLSSLELGDSALYFCASSEGTGTDTEAFFGQGTRLTVV.

There are many counts of this clonotype. This chain uses TRBV3-1 with TRBJ2-7; 15 bases are shared with TRBD2. Looked up from germline, CDR1 is LGHDT and CDR2 is YNNKEL (reference sequence). The J segment lost 5 bases and the V segment lost 2 bases, leaving 13 bases of the junction unmatched. The CDR3 totals 19 residues. CDR3 DNA sequence: TGTGCCAGCAGCCAACCACCCGGACTAGCGGGAGGGCGTTTCCACGAGCAGTACTTC. Translation gives CASSQPPGLAGGRFHEQYF.

V and J are TRBV2 and TRBJ2-7; 7 positions match TRBD1. V trimming: 2 bases; J trimming: 2 bases; junction bases outside the gene matches: 9. This CDR3 spans 16 amino acids. Germline CDR1 SNHLY, CDR2 FYNNEI. The CDR3 region is CASSEWLGQLAYEQYF. CDR3 DNA sequence: TGTGCCAGCAGTGAATGGCTGGGACAGCTAGCCTACGAGCAGTACTTC. Looking up the rest from reference TRBV2 and TRBJ2-7 gives the full variable domain: EPEVTQTPSHQVTQMGQEVILRCVPISNHLYFYWYRQILGQKVEFLVSFYNNEISEKSEIFDDQFSVERPDGSNFTLKIRSTKLEDSAMYFCASSEWLGQLAYEQYFGPGTRLTVT.

This clonotype was detected many times. The chain combines TRBV2 with TRBJ2-3; D gene unclear. The germline gives CDR1 SNHLY, CDR2 FYNNEI. This CDR3 is 12 amino acids long. The V end lost 1 base, the J end lost 4 bases, and 3 bases lay between the germline ends. CDR3 coding DNA: TGTGCCAGCAGTGAAGGGGCAGATACGCAGTATTTT. Protein: CASSEGADTQYF.

The sample holds many counts of this clonotype. The chain carries TRBV19 and TRBJ2-7; 12 nucleotides agree with TRBD2. Losses at the gene ends were 6 bases for V and 3 bases for J; bases not matched to a gene: 6. The CDR3 loop spans 15 amino acids. From germline, CDR1 is LNHDA and CDR2 SQIVND (reference sequence). The CDR3 loop reads CASSSGTSGFYEQYF. CDR3 sequence (DNA): TGTGCCAGTAGCTCGGGGACTAGCGGGTTCTACGAGCAGTACTTC.

V gene TRBV7-9 combines with J gene TRBJ2-1, with 9 bases fitting TRBD2. The CDR3 loop spans 16 amino acids. Germline assignment: CDR1 SEHNR and CDR2 FQNEAQ (reference sequence). Trimming took 4 bases from V and 8 from J; bases not matched to a gene: 12. In nucleotides, the CDR3 is TGTGCCAGCAGCTCCCCCCGCGGGAGGGGATTGGATGAGCAGTTCTTC. It codes for CASSSPRGRGLDEQFF.

This clonotype was counted many times. CDR3 DNA sequence: TGTGCCAGCTCCACTTTAGCGGGGAGATTCTACAATGAGCAGTTCTTC. This codes for CASSTLAGRFYNEQFF. V and J are TRBV25-1 and TRBJ2-1; 8 nucleotides agree with TRBD2. Trimming took 8 bases from V and 3 from J; bases not matched to a gene: 12. Germline-derived CDR1 and CDR2 are MGHDK and SYGVNS. The CDR3 spans 16 residues.

This sequence joins TRBV11-2 and TRBJ1-2; weak D call: TRBD1 (6 bases). Germline V lookup: CDR1 SGHAT, CDR2 FQNNGV. The CDR3 is 18 residues long. With 5 bases removed from V and 4 bases from J, the gap between germline ends came to 26 bases. CDR3 bases: TGTGCCAGCAGCGGCCGAACAGGGCCAAAGGGAGGAGGCTATGGCTACACCTTC. Translation gives CASSGRTGPKGGGYGYTF.

This clonotype has ten or more counts. This chain links TRBV28 with TRBJ1-2; D uncertain. The CDR3 contains 15 residues. Looked up from germline, CDR1 is MDHEN and CDR2 is SYDVKM. The ends were cut back, 6 bases at V and 4 bases at J, with 18 bases in the middle. The CDR3 nucleotides are TGTGCCAGCAGAGGAAAGTCCGGACGGCTCTATGGCTACACCTTC. Encoded protein: CASRGKSGRLYGYTF.

This chain uses TRBV28 with TRBJ2-7, with D maybe TRBD2 (6 bases). The germline CDR1 and CDR2 sequences are MDHEN and SYDVKM. This CDR3 region has 12 residues. Trimming pared 4 bases from V and 4 bases from J, leaving 8 bases between. The CDR3 DNA reads as TGTGCCAGCAGTTCGGGGGAGTACGAGCAGTACTTC. This codes for CASSSGEYEQYF.

The chain couples TRBV7-9 to TRBJ2-7, with D maybe TRBD1 (6 bases). V was cut by 4 bases and J by 12 bases, with 16 bases left in between. Germline V gene sequence: CDR1 SEHNR, CDR2 FQNEAQ (reference sequence). The CDR3 loop spans 12 amino acids. For the CDR3, the DNA is TGTGCCAGCAGCTCAAACCAGGGGCGTCTGTACTTC. This codes for CASSSNQGRLYF. Based on the CDR3 plus reference TRBV7-9 and TRBJ2-7, the full variable domain is DTGVSQNPRHKITKRGQNVTFRCDPISEHNRLYWYRQTLGQGPEFLTYFQNEAQLEKSRLLSDRFSAERPKGSFSTLEIQRTEQGDSAMYLCASSSNQGRLYFGPGTRLTVT.

This clonotype has a handful of counts. A read error is possible here, since a much larger clone lies one base away. The genes are TRBV10-3 and TRBJ2-6; TRBD1 or TRBD2 may be the D gene (5 bases each). Germline V gene lookup returns CDR1 ENHRY and CDR2 SYGVKD. This CDR3 has 13 residues. The CDR3 here is CAIKDSGANVLAF. As DNA, the CDR3 is TGTGCCATCAAGGACTCTGGGGCCAACGTCCTGGCTTTC.

This clonotype was counted ten times or more. CDR3 in DNA: TGTGCCAGCAGCTTAACTAGCGGGAGGCCTGAGCAGTTCTTC. Amino acid sequence: CASSLTSGRPEQFF. This chain connects TRBV7-9 to TRBJ2-1, with 12 bases identical to TRBD2. The CDR3 runs to 14 residues. Losses at the gene ends were 2 bases for V and 9 bases for J; bases not matched to a gene: 2. CDR1 and CDR2 from the germline V gene are SEHNR and FQNEAQ (reference sequence).

A few counts support this clonotype. J is TRBJ2-1 and V is TRBV11-3, with D perhaps TRBD1 (5 bases). This CDR3 is built from 15 residues. Germline CDR1 is SGHNT and CDR2 is YENEEA. Trimming shortened V by 5 bases and J by 0 bases, and 11 bases separated the two germline ends. The DNA for the CDR3 is TGTGCCAGCAGCCTCAGGGCCAGCTCCTACAATGAGCAGTTCTTC. Translated: CASSLRASSYNEQFF.

This clonotype was seen many times. The rearrangement joins TRBV27 to TRBJ2-5, with TRBD2 as a possible D gene (6 bases). V was clipped by 6 bases and J by 4 bases, with 15 bases between them. Germline lookup yields CDR1 MNHEY and CDR2 SMNVEV (reference sequence). This CDR3 has 14 amino acids. The CDR3 region has the DNA TGTGCCAGCAGCCACCTACTCGGGGGAGAGACCCAGTACTTC. It encodes CASSHLLGGETQYF.